Presented here are 14 T cell receptor beta chains from one specimen sequenced in a study of T cell clonality in common variable immunodeficiency. Profiling relied on immunoSEQ multiplex PCR, and the TCRdb table lists in-frame clones only, not all of them. There are approximately 56,000 clones in the sample, none observed a single time. Source material: peripheral blood mononuclear cells. Receptor source: a person between 18 and 69 years old in good health.

This clone has ten or more counts. The CDR3 end lies 3 residues beyond the end of the read and is filled in from the germline J gene. V usage is TRBV20-1 and J usage is TRBJ2-7; D unresolved. CDR1 DFQATT and CDR2 SNEGSKA come from the germline V gene (reference sequence). The CDR3 covers 12 residues. V was shortened by 3 bases and J by 5 bases, with 11 bases between the two germline ends. This CDR3 is CSARVGTDEQYF. The sequenced part of the CDR3 DNA is TGCAGTGCTAGGGTTGGTACGGACGAG.

This clone was counted ten times or more. The read halts 3 residues ahead of the CDR3 end, with the missing end drawn from the germline J gene. V and J are TRBV19 and TRBJ2-7, with 7 bases that match TRBD1. Germline values: CDR1 LNHDA, CDR2 SQIVND (reference sequence). V was pared by 1 base and J by 0 bases, with 9 bases of the junction left unmatched. The CDR3 has 17 residues. The DNA read from the CDR3 is TGTGCCAGTAGTATAGCACAAGACGGGACAGTCTCCTACGAG. This sequence encodes CASSIAQDGTVSYE. The CDR3 as a whole reads CASSIAQDGTVSYEQYF.

The table lists this clone with a few counts. Read coverage stops 3 residues before the CDR3 terminus; the germline J gene supplies the remainder. The gene calls are TRBV11-2 and TRBJ2-3; D is unresolved. This CDR3 spans 15 amino acids. V gave up 4 bases and J gave up 0 bases, with 11 bases separating them. Per the germline V gene, CDR1 is SGHAT and CDR2 is FQNNGV. CDR3 amino acids: CASSSYEPSTDTQYF. The CDR3 DNA, read in part, is TGTGCCAGCAGCTCCTACGAGCCTAGCACAGATACG.

This clone appeared many times. The read is 3 residues too short to cover the CDR3 end, so that end is filled in from the germline J gene. This rearrangement joins TRBV30 to TRBJ1-2; D ambiguous. CDR1 is GTSNPN and CDR2 is SVGIG in the germline V gene (reference sequence). The CDR3 is 12 residues long. The CDR3 is CAWMKAGWGYTF. The CDR3 DNA, read in part, is TGTGCCTGGATGAAGGCGGGGTGGGGC.

This clone was recorded at least ten times. The CDR3 end falls 3 residues outside the read, so it is completed with the germline J gene. The gene calls are TRBV19 and TRBJ2-7; D not certain. The CDR3 extends over 13 amino acids. Trimming took off 6 bases at V and 6 bases at J, with 15 bases between the two ends. Looked up from germline, CDR1 is LNHDA and CDR2 is SQIVND (reference sequence). CDR3 region: CASSVIVSGEQYF. The sequenced part of the CDR3 DNA is TGTGCCAGTAGCGTTATCGTTAGTGGCGAG.

This clone was seen many times. The read gets to within 3 residues of the CDR3 end, and the germline J gene fills in the rest. This chain connects TRBV20-1 to TRBJ2-7; TRBD2 matches at 7 bases. The J segment lost 2 bases and the V segment lost 2 bases, leaving 9 bases of the junction unmatched. Germline V gene lookup returns CDR1 DFQATT and CDR2 SNEGSKA (reference sequence). The CDR3 sequence is 15 residues long. The CDR3 bases that were read are TGCAGTGCTAGATCAGGAGCGGGATTAACCTACGAG. As protein: CSARSGAGLTYE. The full-length CDR3 reads as CSARSGAGLTYEQYF.

This clone was detected a few times. The read ends 3 residues before the CDR3 terminus; that terminus is restored from the germline J gene. The rearrangement joins TRBV2 to TRBJ2-2, with TRBD1 as a possible D gene (6 bases). Germline CDR1 and CDR2: SNHLY and FYNNEI. The V end was cut by 11 bases, the J end by 1 base, with 14 bases between. The CDR3 runs to 14 residues. The CDR3 bases that were read are TGTGCCTCCTCCGGGACATTGAACACCGGGGAG. This encodes CASSGTLNTGE. The whole CDR3 is CASSGTLNTGELFF.

This clone came up many times. From the germline J gene comes the end of the CDR3, since the read stops 3 residues before it. The rearrangement links TRBV5-6 to TRBJ2-3; D is possibly TRBD2 (7 bases). Germline lookup yields CDR1 SGHDT and CDR2 YYEEEE. The CDR3 runs to 15 residues. Trimming removed 6 bases from V and 2 bases from J, with 16 bases in between. Partial CDR3 DNA: TGTGCCAGCAAAGGAGGGGGGGGCTTCACAGATACG. This translates into CASKGGGGFTDT. The complete CDR3 sequence is CASKGGGGFTDTQYF.

This clone has only a few counts. Sequencing ends 3 residues short of the CDR3 end; the germline J gene provides the rest. The rearrangement joins TRBV30 to TRBJ2-3; possible D gene TRBD2, 6 bases. The CDR3 contains 13 residues. Per germline, CDR1 GTSNPN and CDR2 SVGIG (reference sequence). This chain's CDR3 is CAWSTGGSETQYF. CDR3 DNA (partial): TGTGCCTGGTCGACCGGGGGTTCGGAGACG.

This clone has more than one count but fewer than ten. The read falls 3 residues short of the CDR3 end, and the missing part is taken from the germline J gene. The chain uses TRBV19 and TRBJ2-1, with a tentative D call TRBD2 (5 bases). The length of the CDR3 is 15 residues. Germline V lookup: CDR1 LNHDA, CDR2 SQIVND (reference sequence). Trimming took off 7 bases at V and 2 bases at J, with 15 bases between the two ends. The DNA read from the CDR3 is TGTGCCAGTACCCGGACGGCCGGGGCCTACAATGAG. Its protein product is CASTRTAGAYNE. The CDR3, in full, reads CASTRTAGAYNEQFF.

Many counts were recorded for this clone. The CDR3 end lies 3 residues beyond the end of the read and is filled in from the germline J gene. The chain employs TRBV30 and TRBJ2-1; 9 bases agree with TRBD2. CDR3 length: 14 amino acids. The V and J ends lost 5 bases and 0 bases, in that order; junction bases with no gene match: 2. The germline gives CDR1 GTSNPN, CDR2 SVGIG (reference sequence). The covered CDR3 bases are TGTGCCTGGTCTAGCGGGATCTCCTACAATGAG. Translating it yields CAWSSGISYNE. The full CDR3 is CAWSSGISYNEQFF.

In this sample, this clone turned up a few times. Read coverage stops 3 residues before the CDR3 terminus; the germline J gene supplies the remainder. The rearrangement joins TRBV11-3 to TRBJ2-7, with no clear D. V gave up 2 bases and J gave up 6 bases, with 11 bases separating them. Per the germline V gene, CDR1 is SGHNT and CDR2 is YENEEA. The CDR3 extends over 13 amino acids. The CDR3 is CASSLTQPGEQYF. The CDR3 bases that were read are TGTGCCAGCAGCTTAACCCAACCAGGCGAG.

This clone has at least ten counts. The read terminates 3 residues before the CDR3 end, so the remaining end is supplied by the germline J gene. This rearrangement joins TRBV7-2 to TRBJ2-1; the match to TRBD2 covers 9 bases. This CDR3 spans 12 amino acids. Germline assignment: CDR1 SGHTA and CDR2 FQGNSA. The part of the CDR3 DNA that was read is TGTGCACTAGCGGGCCCCTACAATGAG. It translates to CALAGPYNE. The full CDR3 reads CALAGPYNEQFF.

This clone has ten or more counts. The sequenced fragment ends 3 residues before the CDR3 boundary, so the rest is inferred from the germline J gene. V usage is TRBV29-1 and J usage is TRBJ2-5; D gene ambiguous. Trimming pared 4 bases from V and 3 bases from J, leaving 9 bases between. This CDR3 spans 12 amino acids. Germline CDR1 is SQVTM and CDR2 is ANQGSEA. This chain's CDR3 is CSVGVTKETQYF. The part of the CDR3 DNA that was read is TGCAGCGTTGGTGTGACAAAAGAGACC.